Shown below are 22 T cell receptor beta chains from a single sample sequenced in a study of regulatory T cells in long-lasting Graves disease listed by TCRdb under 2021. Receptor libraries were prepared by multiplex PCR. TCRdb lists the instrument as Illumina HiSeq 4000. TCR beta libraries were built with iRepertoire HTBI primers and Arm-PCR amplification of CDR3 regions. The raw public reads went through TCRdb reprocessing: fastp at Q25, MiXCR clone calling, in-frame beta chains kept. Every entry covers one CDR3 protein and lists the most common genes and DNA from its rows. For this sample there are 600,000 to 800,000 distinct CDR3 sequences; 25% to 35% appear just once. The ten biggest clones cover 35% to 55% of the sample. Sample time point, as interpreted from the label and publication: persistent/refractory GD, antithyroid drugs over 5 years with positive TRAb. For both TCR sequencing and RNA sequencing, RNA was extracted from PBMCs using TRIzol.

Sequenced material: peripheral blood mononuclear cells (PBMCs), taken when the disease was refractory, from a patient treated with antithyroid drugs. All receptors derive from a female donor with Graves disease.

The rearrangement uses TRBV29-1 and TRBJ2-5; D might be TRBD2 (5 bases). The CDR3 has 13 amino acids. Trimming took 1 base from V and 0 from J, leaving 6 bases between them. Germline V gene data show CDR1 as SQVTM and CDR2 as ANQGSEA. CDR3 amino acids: CSVEGGDQETQYF. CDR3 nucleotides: TGCAGCGTTGAAGGGGGAGACCAAGAGACCCAGTACTTC. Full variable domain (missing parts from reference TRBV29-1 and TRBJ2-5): SAVISQKPSRDICQRGTSLTIQCQVDSQVTMMFWYRQQPGQSLTLIATANQGSEATYESGFVIDKFPISRPNLTFSTLTVSNMSPEDSSIYLCSVEGGDQETQYFGPGTRLLVL.

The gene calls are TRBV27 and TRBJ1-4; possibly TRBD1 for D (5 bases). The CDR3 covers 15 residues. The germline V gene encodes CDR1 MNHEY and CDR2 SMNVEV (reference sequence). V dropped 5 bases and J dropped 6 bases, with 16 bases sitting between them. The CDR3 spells CASSLGTRGDEKLFF. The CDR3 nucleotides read TGTGCCAGCAGTCTGGGGACCCGGGGGGATGAAAAACTGTTTTTT.

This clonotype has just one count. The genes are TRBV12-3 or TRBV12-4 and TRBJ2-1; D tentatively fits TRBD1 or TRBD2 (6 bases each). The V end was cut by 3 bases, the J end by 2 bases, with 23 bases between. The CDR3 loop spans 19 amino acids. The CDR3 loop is CASSFGRRGFAGPYNEQFF. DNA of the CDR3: TGTGCCAGCAGTTTCGGCAGGAGGGGGTTTGCGGGGCCCTACAATGAGCAGTTCTTC.

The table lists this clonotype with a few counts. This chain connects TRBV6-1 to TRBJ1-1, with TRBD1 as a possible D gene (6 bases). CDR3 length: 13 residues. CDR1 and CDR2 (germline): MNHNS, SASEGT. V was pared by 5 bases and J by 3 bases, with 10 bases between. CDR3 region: CASSTPGDTEAFF. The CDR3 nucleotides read TGTGCCAGCAGTACCCCAGGGGACACTGAAGCTTTCTTT.

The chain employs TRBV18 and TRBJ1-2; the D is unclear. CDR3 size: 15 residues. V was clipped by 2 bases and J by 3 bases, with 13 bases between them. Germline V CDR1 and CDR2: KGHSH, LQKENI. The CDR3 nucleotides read TGTGCCAGCTCACCAACAGCGGTAGGAGACTATGGCTACACCTTC. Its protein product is CASSPTAVGDYGYTF. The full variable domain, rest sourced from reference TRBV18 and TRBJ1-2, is NAGVMQNPRHLVRRRGQEARLRCSPMKGHSHVYWYRQLPEEGLKFMVYLQKENIIDESGMPKERFSAEFPKEGPSILRIQQVVRGDSAAYFCASSPTAVGDYGYTFGSGTRLTVV.

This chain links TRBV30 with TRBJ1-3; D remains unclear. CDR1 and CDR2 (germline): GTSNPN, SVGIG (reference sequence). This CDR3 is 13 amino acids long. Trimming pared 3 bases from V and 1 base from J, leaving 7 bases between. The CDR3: CAWSRGSGNTIYF. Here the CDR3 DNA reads TGTGCCTGGAGCCGAGGGTCTGGAAACACCATATATTTT.

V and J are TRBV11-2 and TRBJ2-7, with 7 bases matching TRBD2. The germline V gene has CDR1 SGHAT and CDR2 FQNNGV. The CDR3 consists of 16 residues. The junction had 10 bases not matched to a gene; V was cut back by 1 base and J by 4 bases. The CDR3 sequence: CASSLGGAGRHYEQYF. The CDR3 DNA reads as TGTGCCAGCAGCTTAGGGGGTGCCGGGAGGCATTACGAGCAGTACTTC.

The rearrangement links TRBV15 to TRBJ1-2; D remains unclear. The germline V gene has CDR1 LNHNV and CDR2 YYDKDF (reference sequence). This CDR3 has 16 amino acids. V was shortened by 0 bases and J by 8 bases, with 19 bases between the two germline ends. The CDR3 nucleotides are TGTGCCACCAGCAGAGATGGTATAGGAGCCACGCAAGGCTACACCTTC. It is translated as CATSRDGIGATQGYTF.

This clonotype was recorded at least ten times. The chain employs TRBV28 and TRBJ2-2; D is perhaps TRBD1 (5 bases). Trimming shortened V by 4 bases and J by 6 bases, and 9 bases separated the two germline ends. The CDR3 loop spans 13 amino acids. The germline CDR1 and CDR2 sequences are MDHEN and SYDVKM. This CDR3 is CASSSLGPGELFF. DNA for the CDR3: TGTGCCAGCAGTTCATTGGGGCCCGGGGAGCTGTTTTTT.

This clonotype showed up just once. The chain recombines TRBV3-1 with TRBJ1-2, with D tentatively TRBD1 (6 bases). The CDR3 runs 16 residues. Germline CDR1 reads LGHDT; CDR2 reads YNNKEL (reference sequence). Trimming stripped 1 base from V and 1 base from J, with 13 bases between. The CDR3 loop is CASSQVVGGFNYGYTF. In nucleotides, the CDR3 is TGTGCCAGCAGCCAAGTGGTGGGGGGCTTTAACTATGGCTACACCTTC.

The CDR3 protein is CASSPTTHQPQHF. Written as DNA, the CDR3 is TGTGCCAGCAGCCCCACCACCCATCAGCCCCAGCATTTT. The rearrangement uses TRBV28 and TRBJ1-5; D remains unclear. The length of the CDR3 is 13 residues. The V gene's germline CDR1 is MDHEN and CDR2 SYDVKM. V was clipped by 6 bases and J by 5 bases, with 11 bases between them.

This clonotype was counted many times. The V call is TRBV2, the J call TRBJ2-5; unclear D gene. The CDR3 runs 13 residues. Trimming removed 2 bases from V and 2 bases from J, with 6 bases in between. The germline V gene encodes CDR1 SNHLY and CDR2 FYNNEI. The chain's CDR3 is CASSEYGQETQYF. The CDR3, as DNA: TGTGCCAGCAGTGAATATGGACAAGAGACCCAGTACTTC.

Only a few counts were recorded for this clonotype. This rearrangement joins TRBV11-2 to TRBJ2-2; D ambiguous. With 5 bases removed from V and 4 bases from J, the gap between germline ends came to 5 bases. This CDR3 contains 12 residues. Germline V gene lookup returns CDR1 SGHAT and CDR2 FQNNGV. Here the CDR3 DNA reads TGTGCCAGCAGCCAACTCACCGGGGAGCTGTTTTTT. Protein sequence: CASSQLTGELFF.

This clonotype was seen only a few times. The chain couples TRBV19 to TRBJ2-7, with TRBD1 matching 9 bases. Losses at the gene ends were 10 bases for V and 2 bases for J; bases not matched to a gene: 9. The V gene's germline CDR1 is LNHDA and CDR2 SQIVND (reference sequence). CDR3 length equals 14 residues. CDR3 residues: CATSQGTGTYEQYF. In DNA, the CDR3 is TGTGCCACATCCCAGGGGACAGGGACCTACGAGCAGTACTTC. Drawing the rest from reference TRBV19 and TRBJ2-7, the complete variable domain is DGGITQSPKYLFRKEGQNVTLSCEQNLNHDAMYWYRQDPGQGLRLIYYSQIVNDFQKGDIAEGYSVSREKKESFPLTVTSAQKNPTAFYLCATSQGTGTYEQYFGPGTRLTVT.

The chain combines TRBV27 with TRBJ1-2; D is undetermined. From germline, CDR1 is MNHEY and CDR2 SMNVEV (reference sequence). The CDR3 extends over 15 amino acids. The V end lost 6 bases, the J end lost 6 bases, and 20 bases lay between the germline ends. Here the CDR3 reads CASSPPFSGSNGYTF. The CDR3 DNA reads TGTGCCAGCAGCCCCCCGTTTTCTGGGAGTAATGGCTACACCTTC.

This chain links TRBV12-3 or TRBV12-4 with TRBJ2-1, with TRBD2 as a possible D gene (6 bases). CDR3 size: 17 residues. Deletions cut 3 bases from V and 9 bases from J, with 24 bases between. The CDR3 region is CASSFGQWGVLGGEQFF. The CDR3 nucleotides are TGTGCCAGCAGTTTCGGGCAGTGGGGCGTATTGGGGGGTGAGCAGTTCTTC.

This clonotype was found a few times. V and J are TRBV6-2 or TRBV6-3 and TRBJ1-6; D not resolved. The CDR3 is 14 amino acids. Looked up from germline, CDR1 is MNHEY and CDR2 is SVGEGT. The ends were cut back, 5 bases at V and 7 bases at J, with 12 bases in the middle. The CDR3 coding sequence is TGTGCCAGCAGTGAAGGGTCAGCCAATTCACCCCTCCACTTT. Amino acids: CASSEGSANSPLHF.

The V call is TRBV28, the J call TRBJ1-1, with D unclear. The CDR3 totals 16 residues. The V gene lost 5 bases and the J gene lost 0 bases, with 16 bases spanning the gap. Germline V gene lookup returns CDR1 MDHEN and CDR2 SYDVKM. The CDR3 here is CASSRPSGLLNTEAFF. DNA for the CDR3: TGTGCCAGCAGTCGACCCTCCGGACTGTTGAACACTGAAGCTTTCTTT.

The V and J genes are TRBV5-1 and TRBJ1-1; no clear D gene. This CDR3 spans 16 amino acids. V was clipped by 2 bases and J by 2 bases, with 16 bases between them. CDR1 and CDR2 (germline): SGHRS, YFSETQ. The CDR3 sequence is CASSLWIPSPNTEAFF. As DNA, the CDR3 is TGCGCCAGCAGCTTATGGATACCCAGCCCTAACACTGAAGCTTTCTTT.

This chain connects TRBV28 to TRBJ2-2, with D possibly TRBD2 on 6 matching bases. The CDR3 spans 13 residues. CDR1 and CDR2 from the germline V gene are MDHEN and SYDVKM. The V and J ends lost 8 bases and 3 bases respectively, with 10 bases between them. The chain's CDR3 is CASHGEDTGELFF. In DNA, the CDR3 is TGTGCCAGCCATGGGGAGGACACCGGGGAGCTGTTTTTT.

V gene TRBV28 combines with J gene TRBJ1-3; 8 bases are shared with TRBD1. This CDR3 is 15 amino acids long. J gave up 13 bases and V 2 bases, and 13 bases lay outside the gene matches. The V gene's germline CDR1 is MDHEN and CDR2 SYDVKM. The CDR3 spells CASSLEWQGARTIYF. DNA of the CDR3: TGTGCCAGCAGTTTAGAATGGCAGGGGGCCCGAACTATATATTTT.

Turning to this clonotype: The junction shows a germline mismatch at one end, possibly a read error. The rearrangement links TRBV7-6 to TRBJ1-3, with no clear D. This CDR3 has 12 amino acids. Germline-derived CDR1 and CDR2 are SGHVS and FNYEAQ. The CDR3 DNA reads TGTGTCAGCAGCTTAGATAGAAACACCATATATTTT. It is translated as CVSSLDRNTIYF.